These 26 T cell receptor beta chains were sequenced from one sample in a study of blood T cells in healthy people across ages. Primed by a sample-barcoded 5' primer and a J-beta primer mix, a second PCR proceeded for roughly 6 to 12 cycles. MiXCR, applied by TCRdb to the 5' RACE reads, yields one record per CDR3 protein. The profile covers some 900,000 distinct CDR3 sequences, with roughly 50% appearing a single time and around an eighth taken by the ten largest. Sequenced: blood. These receptors all come from a man aged 30-40 years in good health.

The chain carries TRBV9 and TRBJ2-7; TRBD1 matches 7 bases. Germline V gene lookup returns CDR1 SGDLS and CDR2 YYNGEE. V shed 3 bases, J shed 3 bases, and the junction held 6 bases outside the gene matches. CDR3 length: 14 residues. DNA for the CDR3: TGTGCCAGCAGCGCAGCTGGGACAGACTACGAGCAGTACTTC. It specifies CASSAAGTDYEQYF.

This clonotype appeared many times. This chain links TRBV3-1 with TRBJ2-5; no definite D call. CDR1 is LGHDT and CDR2 is YNNKEL in the germline V gene (reference sequence). Trimming left V 1 base short and J 5 bases short, with 8 bases between. This CDR3 contains 13 residues. CDR3 nucleotides: TGTGCCAGCAGCCAAGGGACGTCTGAGACCCAGTACTTC. Translating it yields CASSQGTSETQYF.

V usage is TRBV12-3 or TRBV12-4 and J usage is TRBJ1-2; D call uncertain. V gave up 5 bases and J gave up 4 bases, with 11 bases separating them. The CDR3 has 13 residues. CDR3 coding DNA: TGTGCCAGCAGTCGCTGGACCAGCTATGGCTACACCTTC. Translation gives CASSRWTSYGYTF.

V and J are TRBV30 and TRBJ2-7; 7 bases are shared with TRBD1. This CDR3 spans 15 amino acids. The ends lost 0 bases at V and 3 bases at J; junction bases unmatched: 8. Germline V gene data show CDR1 as GTSNPN and CDR2 as SVGIG (reference sequence). CDR3 region: CAWSVQGSPIYEQYF. Written as DNA, the CDR3 is TGTGCCTGGAGTGTACAGGGGAGCCCCATCTACGAGCAGTACTTC.

The V and J genes are TRBV12-3 or TRBV12-4 and TRBJ1-1, with D maybe TRBD1 (6 bases). V lost 1 base to trimming and J lost 4 bases, with 19 bases between them. The CDR3 extends over 17 amino acids. DNA of the CDR3: TGTGCCAGCAGTTTAGTTGGGACACCCCTTCAGGGCACTGAAGCTTTCTTT. Protein product: CASSLVGTPLQGTEAFF.

On this clonotype itself: Germline is not matched at one junction end, which may reflect a read error. The rearrangement joins TRBV7-9 to TRBJ1-1; 10 nucleotides line up with TRBD1. The CDR3 has 16 amino acids. Germline CDR1 SEHNR, CDR2 FQNEAQ (reference sequence). As DNA, the CDR3 is TGTACCAGCAGCCTGGTGACAGGGGGCGCGGGCACTGAAGCTTTCTTT. Translated: CTSSLVTGGAGTEAFF.

The rearrangement uses TRBV20-1 and TRBJ2-4, with 10 bases matching TRBD1. Near its end, the DNA agrees better with TRBJ2-7, so the J call may be wrong. Per germline, CDR1 DFQATT and CDR2 SNEGSKA (reference sequence). CDR3 length: 15 residues. The CDR3 DNA sequence: TGCAGTGCTAGAGATGGTGGGACAGGGGCGCACGAGCAGTACTTC. It codes for CSARDGGTGAHEQYF.

V and J are TRBV4-1 and TRBJ1-2; a possible D gene is TRBD1 (6 bases). Trimming cost V 2 bases and J 7 bases, with 11 bases left between them. The CDR3 length is 13 residues. Germline-derived CDR1 and CDR2 are MGHRA and YSYEKL. CDR3 loop: CASSQYRESGYTF. The CDR3 DNA sequence: TGCGCCAGCAGCCAATACAGGGAGAGTGGCTACACCTTC.

This clonotype appeared a few times. The chain links TRBV12-3 or TRBV12-4 to TRBJ2-3, with TRBD2 as a possible D gene (6 bases). V was clipped by 7 bases and J by 4 bases, with 18 bases between them. The CDR3 totals 15 residues. CDR3 in amino acids: CASTEGVGGSDTQYF. CDR3 in DNA: TGTGCCAGCACAGAAGGGGTGGGGGGATCAGATACGCAGTATTTT.

This clonotype showed up just a few times. This sequence joins TRBV29-1 and TRBJ2-7; D is undetermined. V was clipped by 3 bases and J by 2 bases, with 11 bases between them. The CDR3 consists of 13 residues. Germline V gives CDR1 SQVTM, CDR2 ANQGSEA. The CDR3 DNA reads TGCAGCGTTGAGGGTCAGAAAACCTACGAGCAGTACTTC. Translating gives CSVEGQKTYEQYF.

The chain carries TRBV5-6 and TRBJ1-2, with D uncertain. Trimming cost V 4 bases and J 8 bases, with 9 bases left between them. Germline CDR1 and CDR2: SGHDT and YYEEEE. This CDR3 is 11 amino acids long. CDR3 residues: CASSRAEGYTF. CDR3 nucleotide sequence: TGTGCCAGCAGCAGGGCCGAGGGCTACACCTTC.

This clonotype occurred a few times. V usage is TRBV12-3 or TRBV12-4 and J usage is TRBJ2-1, with 8 bases fitting TRBD2. The CDR3 is made up of 14 amino acids. V lost 6 bases to trimming and J lost 4 bases; unmatched junction nucleotides: 5. CDR3 protein: CASRSGRGYNEQFF. CDR3 coding DNA: TGTGCCAGCAGGTCCGGGAGGGGTTACAATGAGCAGTTCTTC.

The chain links TRBV27 to TRBJ2-3; 10 bases align to TRBD2. The CDR3 runs 16 residues. In germline, CDR1 is MNHEY, CDR2 SMNVEV (reference sequence). V dropped 6 bases and J dropped 7; count of bases not matched to a gene: 13. The CDR3 loop is CASSYSAAGGPNTQYF. For the CDR3, the DNA is TGTGCCAGCAGCTACAGTGCAGCGGGGGGGCCTAATACGCAGTATTTT.

CDR3 residues: CASSSIRTAGTQYF. In DNA, the CDR3 is TGTGCCAGCAGCTCTATAAGAACCGCTGGTACGCAGTATTTT. This sequence joins TRBV7-3 and TRBJ2-3; D remains ambiguous. Germline V gene lookup returns CDR1 SGHTA and CDR2 FQGTGA. The CDR3 runs to 14 residues. V was pared by 4 bases and J by 8 bases, with 16 bases between.

J is TRBJ2-1 and V is TRBV5-4; D might be TRBD2 (7 bases). The CDR3 has 15 residues. Trimming took 1 base from V and 9 from J, leaving 17 bases between them. The V gene's germline CDR1 is SGHNT and CDR2 YYREEE (reference sequence). The CDR3 region has the DNA TGTGCCAGCAGCTTGTCGGGGGGCTCCGTGGGTGAGCAGTTCTTC. Translating it yields CASSLSGGSVGEQFF. Variable domain in full (rest from reference TRBV5-4 and TRBJ2-1): ETGVTQSPTHLIKTRGQQVTLRCSSQSGHNTVSWYQQALGQGPQFIFQYYREEENGRGNFPPRFSGLQFPNYSSELNVNALELDDSALYLCASSLSGGSVGEQFFGPGTRLTVL.

This clonotype was observed once. The chain is built from TRBV7-3 and TRBJ2-3; tentative D call: TRBD2 (5 bases). Germline CDR1 reads SGHTA; CDR2 reads FQGTGA. V was shortened by 5 bases and J by 2 bases, with 17 bases between the two germline ends. This CDR3 contains 16 residues. The DNA of the CDR3 is TGTGCCAGCAGCCCCCACGGAGACTACCTCACAGATACGCAGTATTTT. Translated, it gives CASSPHGDYLTDTQYF.

The rearrangement uses TRBV4-2 and TRBJ2-3; D uncertain. The CDR3 extends over 13 amino acids. CDR1 is LGHNA and CDR2 is YNFKEQ in the germline V gene. V lost 0 bases and J lost 5, with 6 bases in between. The chain's CDR3 is CASSQEQIDTQYF. CDR3 nucleotides: TGTGCCAGCAGCCAAGAACAGATAGATACGCAGTATTTT.

This clonotype was counted a few times. CDR3 nucleotide sequence: TGTGCCAGCAGCCAAGCGGGGGGGCCAGATACGCAGTATTTT. Amino acids: CASSQAGGPDTQYF. The chain carries TRBV4-2 and TRBJ2-3; 8 bases fit TRBD2. The V gene end was trimmed by 1 base and the J gene end by 4 bases; junction bases not matched to a gene: 1. There are 14 residues in the CDR3. Germline CDR1 is LGHNA and CDR2 is YNFKEQ.

This chain connects TRBV4-2 to TRBJ2-2; 7 positions agree with TRBD2. The CDR3 loop spans 15 amino acids. Germline V gene lookup returns CDR1 LGHNA and CDR2 YNFKEQ. With V trimmed by 3 bases and J by 0 bases, 1 base remained unmatched. The CDR3 protein is CASSQSGANTGELFF. The CDR3 DNA sequence: TGTGCCAGCAGCCAGAGCGGGGCGAACACCGGGGAGCTGTTTTTT.

This clonotype occurred a few times. Germline and junction disagree at one end, which may indicate a read error. The V gene is TRBV10-2, the J gene TRBJ2-1; 8 nucleotides align to TRBD1. The germline V gene encodes CDR1 WSHSY and CDR2 SAAADI. This CDR3 region has 13 residues. The CDR3: CASRLGQDWELFF. In DNA form, the CDR3 reads TGCGCCAGCAGGCTGGGACAGGATTGGGAGCTGTTCTTC.

The CDR3 bases are TGCGCCAGCAGCGTGATGACGGCTGACAGGGCTTCTTACGAGCAGTACTTC. Its translation: CASSVMTADRASYEQYF. The gene calls are TRBV5-1 and TRBJ2-7; 7 bases line up with TRBD1. The germline V gene has CDR1 SGHRS and CDR2 YFSETQ. V was clipped by 4 bases and J by 4 bases; unmatched bases: 17. This CDR3 comprises 17 residues.

The chain links TRBV7-9 to TRBJ2-1, with TRBD2 matching 8 bases. CDR3 length: 15 amino acids. The V segment lost 5 bases and the J segment 4 bases; nucleotides outside the gene matches: 7. Germline CDR1 and CDR2: SEHNR and FQNEAQ (reference sequence). CDR3 in amino acids: CASSPRGGVYNEQFF. The CDR3 DNA follows: TGTGCCAGCAGCCCTCGGGGGGGGGTATACAATGAGCAGTTCTTC.

The chain carries TRBV20-1 and TRBJ2-4; TRBD1 agrees at 9 bases. Unmatched junction bases numbered 4, after V lost 6 bases and J lost 4 bases. Per the germline V gene, CDR1 is DFQATT and CDR2 is SNEGSKA (reference sequence). This CDR3 is built from 13 residues. The CDR3 DNA reads as TGCAGTGCCTTCGGGACAGGGAAAAACATTCAGTACTTC. It is translated as CSAFGTGKNIQYF.

The CDR3 DNA reads TGCGCCAGCAGCTTGGGGACAGGGGTAGGGAACACTGAAGCTTTCTTT. It is translated as CASSLGTGVGNTEAFF. The chain joins TRBV5-1 to TRBJ1-1; 9 bases align to TRBD1. CDR3 length equals 16 residues. CDR1 is SGHRS and CDR2 is YFSETQ in the germline V gene. V was clipped by 0 bases and J by 1 base; unmatched bases: 4.

The CDR3 sequence: CASSQDPQLYEQFF. The CDR3 DNA follows: TGTGCCAGCAGCCAAGATCCGCAGCTCTATGAGCAGTTCTTC. The rearrangement joins TRBV4-2 to TRBJ2-1; no definite D call. The germline gives CDR1 LGHNA, CDR2 YNFKEQ. Trimming pared 0 bases from V and 8 bases from J, leaving 11 bases between. The CDR3 is made up of 14 amino acids.

The V gene is TRBV15, the J gene TRBJ2-1; D is ambiguous. V was trimmed by 1 base and J by 0 bases, leaving 7 bases between them. The CDR3 covers 15 residues. Germline V lookup: CDR1 LNHNV, CDR2 YYDKDF (reference sequence). The DNA of the CDR3 is TGTGCCACCAGCAGAGTCGCTGACTCCTACAATGAGCAGTTCTTC. Amino acids: CATSRVADSYNEQFF.